The 28 T cell receptor beta chains presented below share a single source sample, sequenced in a study of technical replicates of blood from a handful of donors. TCRdb keeps only in-frame clones here, not all; method: immunoSEQ multiplex PCR. The sample comprises tens of thousands of clones, 75% to 95% of which are singletons, and 0.25% to 0.35% rests with the top ten. The material sequenced was T cells isolated from PBMCs. Receptor source: a human donor in good health.

V is TRBV9 and J is TRBJ2-6, with D unclear. Germline V lookup: CDR1 SGDLS, CDR2 YYNGEE. Trimming stripped 1 base from V and 1 base from J, with 12 bases between. The CDR3 is 17 residues long. The CDR3 here is CASSVSTSASGANVLTF. In DNA, the CDR3 is TGTGCCAGCAGCGTATCAACTTCCGCGTCTGGGGCCAACGTCCTGACTTTC. Full variable domain (remainder filled in from reference TRBV9 and TRBJ2-6): DSGVTQTPKHLITATGQRVTLRCSPRSGDLSVYWYQQSLDQGLQFLIQYYNGEERAKGNILERFSAQQFPDLHSELNLSSLELGDSALYFCASSVSTSASGANVLTFGAGSRLTVL.

This chain uses TRBV5-1 with TRBJ2-7; TRBD2 agrees at 12 bases. This CDR3 has 15 amino acids. Per the germline V gene, CDR1 is SGHRS and CDR2 is YFSETQ. J lost 2 bases, V lost 3 bases, and 3 bases had no gene match. DNA for the CDR3: TGCGCCAGCAGCTCCCTAGCGGGAGGGCCCTACGAGCAGTACTTC. Translation: CASSSLAGGPYEQYF.

The chain recombines TRBV18 with TRBJ2-3, with 7 bases that match TRBD1. CDR1 is KGHSH, CDR2 LQKENI, per germline. This CDR3 comprises 15 residues. V lost 3 bases to trimming and J lost 8 bases; unmatched junction nucleotides: 11. CDR3 sequence: CASSPGTATYGTQYF. The CDR3 DNA sequence: TGTGCCAGCTCACCTGGGACAGCGACCTACGGTACGCAGTATTTT.

This clone was found once. CDR3 protein: CARGRDTGELFF. Written as DNA, the CDR3 is TGTGCCAGGGGGAGGGACACCGGGGAGCTGTTTTTT. This sequence joins TRBV2 and TRBJ2-2, with 7 bases matching TRBD2. The CDR3 extends over 12 amino acids. V was pared by 9 bases and J by 3 bases, with 1 base of the junction left unmatched. Germline lookup yields CDR1 SNHLY and CDR2 FYNNEI. Combining the CDR3 with reference TRBV2 and TRBJ2-2 gives the whole variable domain EPEVTQTPSHQVTQMGQEVILRCVPISNHLYFYWYRQILGQKVEFLVSFYNNEISEKSEIFDDQFSVERPDGSNFTLKIRSTKLEDSAMYFCARGRDTGELFFGEGSRLTVL.

The chain carries TRBV27 and TRBJ1-1; 10 bases line up with TRBD1. The CDR3 spans 14 residues. Trimming took 5 bases from V and 6 from J; bases not matched to a gene: 6. The germline V gene encodes CDR1 MNHEY and CDR2 SMNVEV (reference sequence). This CDR3 reads CASSTPGQGPEAFF. In nucleotides, the CDR3 is TGTGCCAGCAGTACTCCGGGACAGGGGCCTGAAGCTTTCTTT.

The chain links TRBV11-1 to TRBJ1-1, with D perhaps matching TRBD1 (5 bases). Germline V gene data show CDR1 as SGHAT and CDR2 as FQDESV (reference sequence). CDR3 length equals 16 residues. The V end was cut by 2 bases, the J end by 0 bases, with 13 bases between. Here the CDR3 DNA reads TGTGCCAGCAGCTTACCAGGGAATAGGTTGAACACTGAAGCTTTCTTT. Protein product: CASSLPGNRLNTEAFF.

The chain carries TRBV7-9 and TRBJ2-2, with D possibly being TRBD1 (5 bases). The ends were cut back, 1 base at V and 4 bases at J, with 16 bases in the middle. The germline CDR1 and CDR2 sequences are SEHNR and FQNEAQ (reference sequence). The CDR3 loop spans 17 amino acids. The CDR3: CASSLVQGFRVTGELFF. The CDR3 region has the DNA TGTGCCAGCAGCTTAGTCCAGGGCTTCCGCGTCACCGGGGAGCTGTTTTTT.

The V and J genes are TRBV4-1 and TRBJ2-7; D perhaps matches TRBD1 (5 bases). Germline CDR1 and CDR2: MGHRA and YSYEKL. The CDR3 consists of 14 residues. Trimming stripped 4 bases from V and 5 bases from J, with 15 bases between. The CDR3 region has the DNA TGCGCCAGCAGCCGATTGCAGGGTTACCACGAGCAGTACTTC. This encodes CASSRLQGYHEQYF.

The rearrangement uses TRBV4-2 and TRBJ1-1; 8 bases are a match to TRBD1. With V trimmed by 0 bases and J by 3 bases, 9 bases remained unmatched. This CDR3 is built from 17 residues. Germline assignment: CDR1 LGHNA and CDR2 YNFKEQ. DNA of the CDR3: TGTGCCAGCAGCCAAGACTGGACAGGGCTATCGTACACTGAAGCTTTCTTT. It specifies CASSQDWTGLSYTEAFF.

The V and J genes are TRBV5-1 and TRBJ2-7, with a tentative D call TRBD2 (6 bases). V gave up 0 bases and J gave up 1 base, with 14 bases separating them. The CDR3 runs to 16 residues. Germline CDR1 reads SGHRS; CDR2 reads YFSETQ. CDR3 amino acids: CASSLAGRESSYEQYF. CDR3 DNA: TGCGCCAGCAGCTTGGCCGGGCGGGAATCGTCCTACGAGCAGTACTTC.

J is TRBJ1-5 and V is TRBV18, with 10 bases lining up with TRBD1. The germline CDR1 and CDR2 sequences are KGHSH and LQKENI. Trimming removed 4 bases from V and 6 bases from J; junction bases left unmatched: 6. This CDR3 region has 15 residues. The CDR3 spells CASSQDRGLFQPQHF. The CDR3 bases are TGTGCCAGCTCACAAGACAGGGGGCTATTTCAGCCCCAGCATTTT.

The chain recombines TRBV5-1 with TRBJ2-2, with D perhaps matching TRBD1 (6 bases). V lost 4 bases to trimming and J lost 0 bases, with 16 bases between them. Germline V gives CDR1 SGHRS, CDR2 YFSETQ. The CDR3 totals 17 residues. The chain's CDR3 is CASSVDRQEANTGELFF. The CDR3 region has the DNA TGCGCCAGCAGCGTAGATCGACAGGAGGCGAACACCGGGGAGCTGTTTTTT.

The rearrangement links TRBV5-1 to TRBJ2-1; possibly TRBD2 for D (6 bases). Looked up from germline, CDR1 is SGHRS and CDR2 is YFSETQ. V lost 3 bases, J lost 2 bases, and 12 bases lay in between. This CDR3 has 15 residues. The DNA for the CDR3 is TGCGCCAGCAGCTCGGCTACGGGAGCCTACAATGAGCAGTTCTTC. The encoded protein is CASSSATGAYNEQFF.

The genes are TRBV27 and TRBJ2-1; TRBD2 matches 7 bases. This CDR3 contains 23 residues. With 0 bases clipped from V and 4 bases from J, the junction kept 27 bases outside the gene matches. Germline CDR1 reads MNHEY; CDR2 reads SMNVEV (reference sequence). The CDR3 reads CASSLSGQGMNRVWEGSYNEQFF. For the CDR3, the DNA is TGTGCCAGCAGTTTATCGGGGCAGGGTATGAACCGGGTTTGGGAGGGATCGTACAATGAGCAGTTCTTC.

The J gene is TRBJ2-3, the V gene TRBV29-1; 7 bases are shared with TRBD1. CDR1 is SQVTM and CDR2 is ANQGSEA in the germline V gene. The CDR3 is 14 residues long. V shed 4 bases, J shed 2 bases, and the junction held 6 bases outside the gene matches. Here the CDR3 reads CSVAGGMDTDTQYF. In DNA, the CDR3 is TGCAGCGTTGCAGGGGGAATGGACACAGATACGCAGTATTTT.

The V call is TRBV28, the J call TRBJ1-4; 9 bases line up with TRBD1. This CDR3 has 15 amino acids. Germline V lookup: CDR1 MDHEN, CDR2 SYDVKM. V lost 9 bases and J lost 10; bases outside the gene matches: 15. As DNA, the CDR3 is TGTGCCAGTGCGCCCCGGACAGGGGTTAGGGGAAAACTGTTTTTT. The encoded protein is CASAPRTGVRGKLFF.

The V gene is TRBV19, the J gene TRBJ1-2; 9 bases are shared with TRBD1. The germline CDR1 and CDR2 sequences are LNHDA and SQIVND (reference sequence). V shed 4 bases, J shed 1 base, and the junction held 10 bases outside the gene matches. The CDR3 is 17 amino acids. CDR3 nucleotide sequence: TGTGCCAGTAGTAGCGGGACAGGGAATCTCTATAACTATGGCTACACCTTC. Translation gives CASSSGTGNLYNYGYTF.

The J gene is TRBJ2-7, the V gene TRBV7-9; D not certain. This CDR3 has 15 residues. Trimming left V 5 bases short and J 0 bases short, with 14 bases between. CDR1 and CDR2 (germline): SEHNR, FQNEAQ (reference sequence). The CDR3 protein is CASSRDPSSSYEQYF. CDR3 nucleotides: TGTGCCAGCAGCCGCGACCCATCTAGCTCCTACGAGCAGTACTTC.

The chain has TRBV27 and TRBJ1-2; TRBD1 matches 7 bases. Trimming at V came to 2 bases and at J to 4 bases, leaving 1 base not matched to a gene. This CDR3 is built from 13 residues. The germline V gene encodes CDR1 MNHEY and CDR2 SMNVEV (reference sequence). Here the CDR3 DNA reads TGTGCCAGCAGTTTACGGGACAGCTATGGCTACACCTTC. Protein sequence: CASSLRDSYGYTF.

The rearrangement joins TRBV5-1 to TRBJ2-1; maybe TRBD2 (5 bases). The V gene lost 0 bases and the J gene lost 5 bases, with 15 bases spanning the gap. Germline-derived CDR1 and CDR2 are SGHRS and YFSETQ. CDR3 size: 16 residues. DNA for the CDR3: TGCGCCAGCAGCTTGGGGGGTACCGGAGGCGACAATGAGCAGTTCTTC. It codes for CASSLGGTGGDNEQFF.

The chain has TRBV7-9 and TRBJ2-3, with 9 nucleotides matching TRBD2. V lost 1 base, J lost 4 bases, and 3 bases stayed unmatched. Germline-derived CDR1 and CDR2 are SEHNR and FQNEAQ (reference sequence). This CDR3 comprises 15 residues. CDR3 nucleotide sequence: TGTGCCAGCAGCTTAGATGCGGGAGGGCCAGATACGCAGTATTTT. Protein: CASSLDAGGPDTQYF.

About this clone itself: Other DNA sequences in the same sample also yield this CDR3. The chain's CDR3 is CASSHREGAGELFF. The CDR3 nucleotides are TGCGCCAGCAGCCACAGGGAGGGTGCCGGGGAGCTGTTTTTT. The chain employs TRBV4-1 and TRBJ2-2, with 7 bases identical to TRBD2. CDR3 length: 14 amino acids. The trim removed 3 bases at V and 6 bases at J, leaving 4 bases unmatched. Germline V CDR1 and CDR2: MGHRA, YSYEKL.

DNA of the CDR3: TGTGCCAGCAGGGGGGCCGAGGAAAAACTGTTTTTT. It encodes CASRGAEEKLFF. This sequence joins TRBV25-1 and TRBJ1-4, with D maybe TRBD1 (6 bases). With 6 bases removed from V and 8 bases from J, the gap between germline ends came to 10 bases. The CDR3 totals 12 residues. Germline CDR1 MGHDK, CDR2 SYGVNS.

This sequence joins TRBV6-4 and TRBJ2-3; D unresolved. The ends were cut back, 2 bases at V and 2 bases at J, with 11 bases in the middle. This CDR3 comprises 15 residues. Germline CDR1 reads MRHNA; CDR2 reads SNTAGT. CDR3 residues: CASSDTEAYTDTQYF. DNA for the CDR3: TGTGCCAGCAGTGACACCGAGGCCTACACAGATACGCAGTATTTT.

This chain joins TRBV4-1 and TRBJ1-2; D may be TRBD1 (6 bases). Germline assignment: CDR1 MGHRA and CDR2 YSYEKL. V was pared by 4 bases and J by 4 bases, with 13 bases between. The CDR3 sequence is 14 residues long. The CDR3 region is CASSLQGPGYGYTF. CDR3 bases: TGCGCCAGCAGCCTACAGGGACCAGGCTATGGCTACACCTTC.

The rearrangement links TRBV4-2 to TRBJ2-7, with 7 bases identical to TRBD1. CDR1 LGHNA and CDR2 YNFKEQ come from the germline V gene. The CDR3 contains 15 residues. The J segment lost 0 bases and the V segment lost 5 bases, leaving 7 bases of the junction unmatched. This CDR3 reads CASSINSGGSYEQYF. The CDR3 coding sequence is TGTGCCAGCAGCATAAACTCAGGGGGCTCCTACGAGCAGTACTTC.

The chain employs TRBV7-2 and TRBJ2-1, with 9 bases identical to TRBD1. The V gene end was trimmed by 5 bases and the J gene end by 7 bases; junction bases not matched to a gene: 9. CDR3 length: 15 residues. Looked up from germline, CDR1 is SGHTA and CDR2 is FQGNSA. DNA for the CDR3: TGTGCCAGCAGCCTTGGGACAGGGAGGGTGAATGAGCAGTTCTTC. This encodes CASSLGTGRVNEQFF. Variable domain in full (rest from reference TRBV7-2 and TRBJ2-1): GAGVSQSPSNKVTEKGKDVELRCDPISGHTALYWYRQSLGQGLEFLIYFQGNSAPDKSGLPSDRFSAERTGGSVSTLTIQRTQQEDSAVYLCASSLGTGRVNEQFFGPGTRLTVL.

The chain has TRBV13 and TRBJ1-2; D possibly corresponds to TRBD1 (5 bases). Germline CDR1 and CDR2: PRHDT and FYEKMQ (reference sequence). The CDR3 consists of 15 residues. Trimming cost V 5 bases and J 7 bases, with 20 bases left between them. CDR3 DNA sequence: TGTGCCAGCAGCCGACAGCGTACTATGGTTGGTGGCTACACCTTC. This encodes CASSRQRTMVGGYTF.